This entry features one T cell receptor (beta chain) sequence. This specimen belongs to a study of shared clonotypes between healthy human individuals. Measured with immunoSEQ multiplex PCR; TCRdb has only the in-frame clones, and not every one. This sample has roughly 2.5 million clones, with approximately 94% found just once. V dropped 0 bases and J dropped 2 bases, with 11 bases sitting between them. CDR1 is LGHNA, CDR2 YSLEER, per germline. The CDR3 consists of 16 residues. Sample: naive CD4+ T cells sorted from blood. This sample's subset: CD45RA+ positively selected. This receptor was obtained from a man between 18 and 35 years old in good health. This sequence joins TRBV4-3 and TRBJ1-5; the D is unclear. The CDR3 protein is CASSQELGIGNQPQHF. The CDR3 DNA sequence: TGCGCCAGCAGCCAAGAGCTGGGGATCGGCAATCAGCCCCAGCATTTT.